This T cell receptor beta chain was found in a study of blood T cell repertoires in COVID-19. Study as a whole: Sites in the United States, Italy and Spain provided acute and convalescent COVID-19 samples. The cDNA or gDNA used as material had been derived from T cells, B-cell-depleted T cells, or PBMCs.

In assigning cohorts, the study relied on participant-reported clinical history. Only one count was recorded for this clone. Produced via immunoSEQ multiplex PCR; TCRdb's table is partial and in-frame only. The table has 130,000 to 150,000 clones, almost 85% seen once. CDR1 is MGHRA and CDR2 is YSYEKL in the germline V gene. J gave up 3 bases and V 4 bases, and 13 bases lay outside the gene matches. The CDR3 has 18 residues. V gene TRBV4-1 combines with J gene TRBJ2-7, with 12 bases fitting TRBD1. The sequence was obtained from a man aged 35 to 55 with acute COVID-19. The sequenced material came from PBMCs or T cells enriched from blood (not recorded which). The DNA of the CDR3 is TGCGCCAGCAGCCGACCCCCGGGACAGGGGGCAGAGGGCTACGAGCAGTACTTC. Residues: CASSRPPGQGAEGYEQYF.